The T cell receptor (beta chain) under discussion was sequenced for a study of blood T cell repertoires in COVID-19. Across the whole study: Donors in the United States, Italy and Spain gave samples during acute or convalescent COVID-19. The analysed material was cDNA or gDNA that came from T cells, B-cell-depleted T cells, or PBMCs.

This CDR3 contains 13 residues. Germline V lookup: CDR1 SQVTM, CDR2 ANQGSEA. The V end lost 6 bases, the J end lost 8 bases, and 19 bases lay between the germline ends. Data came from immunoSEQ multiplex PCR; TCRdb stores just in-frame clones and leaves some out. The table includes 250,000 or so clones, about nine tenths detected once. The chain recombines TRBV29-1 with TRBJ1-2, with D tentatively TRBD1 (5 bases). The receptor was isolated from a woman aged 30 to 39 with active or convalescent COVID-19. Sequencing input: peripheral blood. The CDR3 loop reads CSVARDGSGGYTF. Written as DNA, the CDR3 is TGCAGCGTCGCGCGGGACGGGAGTGGAGGCTACACCTTC.